The entry below describes one T cell receptor (beta chain). The antigen is undetermined. This entry is derived from a study of cytomegalovirus exposure and HLA in healthy donors. Study-level points and caveats: What a later analysis showed was that several of the most significant clusters appeared linked to common viral pathogens.

The CDR3 consists of 13 residues. In germline, CDR1 is MNHEY, CDR2 SMNVEV (reference sequence). Trimming removed 5 bases from V and 7 bases from J, with 15 bases in between. Researchers ran the PCR with 60 Vbeta and 13 Jbeta primers. Profiled with immunoSEQ multiplex PCR; TCRdb holds only in-frame clones, not every one. The sample lists approximately 150,000 clones; 65% to 70% were seen once. The receptor was derived from a man younger than 40 in good health and CMV-seropositive. The sequenced sample consisted of PBMCs. This chain links TRBV27 with TRBJ2-7, with D tentatively TRBD1 (8 bases). The DNA of the CDR3 is TGTGCCAGCAGTATTACAGGGGGACTAGAGCAGTACTTC. Protein sequence: CASSITGGLEQYF.